Each of the 9 T cell receptor beta chains below was sequenced from the same sample in a study of blood T cell repertoires in COVID-19. Clones were sequenced by immunoSEQ multiplex PCR, and TCRdb holds only the in-frame ones, with some missing. The table includes 200,000 or so clones, 70% to 90% detected once. Sequences were obtained from PBMCs or T cells enriched from blood (not recorded which). All receptors come from a man between 25 and 39 years old who had recovered from COVID-19.

The CDR3 sequence: CASSVGLAGANTGELFF. CDR3 DNA: TGTGCCAGCAGCGTAGGACTAGCGGGGGCGAACACCGGGGAGCTGTTTTTT. V and J are TRBV9 and TRBJ2-2; 12 bases line up with TRBD2. The CDR3 covers 17 residues. Germline CDR1 SGDLS, CDR2 YYNGEE. J lost 0 bases, V lost 0 bases, and 0 bases had no gene match.

This CDR3 reads CASSFLSGRIHTGELFF. The CDR3 nucleotides are TGTGCCAGCAGTTTCCTTAGCGGGAGGATCCACACCGGGGAGCTGTTTTTT. The chain couples TRBV27 to TRBJ2-2, with 10 nucleotides matching TRBD2. The CDR3 contains 17 residues. The junction had 7 bases not matched to a gene; V was cut back by 3 bases and J by 3 bases. Germline values: CDR1 MNHEY, CDR2 SMNVEV (reference sequence).

This clone was found a few times. V gene TRBV7-9 combines with J gene TRBJ1-3, with D perhaps TRBD1 (5 bases). The V end was cut by 3 bases, the J end by 7 bases, with 16 bases between. Germline lookup yields CDR1 SEHNR and CDR2 FQNEAQ (reference sequence). The CDR3 loop spans 15 amino acids. CDR3 amino acids: CASSLLAQGGNTIYF. Here the CDR3 DNA reads TGTGCCAGCAGCTTGCTGGCCCAGGGAGGGAACACCATATATTTT.

J is TRBJ1-1 and V is TRBV30; possibly TRBD1 for D (6 bases). The CDR3 has 14 amino acids. The germline V gene has CDR1 GTSNPN and CDR2 SVGIG (reference sequence). V dropped 2 bases and J dropped 1 base, with 11 bases sitting between them. The CDR3 region has the DNA TGTGCCTGGAGTCCTATAGGGGGGAACACTGAAGCTTTCTTT. It yields the protein CAWSPIGGNTEAFF.

The rearrangement uses TRBV5-4 and TRBJ1-5; the D is unclear. The V end lost 2 bases, the J end lost 4 bases, and 10 bases lay between the germline ends. The CDR3 consists of 14 residues. Germline CDR1 reads SGHNT; CDR2 reads YYREEE (reference sequence). CDR3 in DNA: TGTGCCAGCAGCTTTGCTGGCACAAATCAGCCCCAGCATTTT. Its protein is CASSFAGTNQPQHF.

The chain carries TRBV12-3 or TRBV12-4 and TRBJ1-1; D is unclear. The CDR3 length is 13 residues. V lost 4 bases and J 4 bases, leaving 10 bases between the germline ends. CDR3 nucleotides: TGTGCCAGCAGTTCGTCTTTGGCCACTGAAGCTTTCTTT. Amino acid sequence: CASSSSLATEAFF.

This chain joins TRBV10-2 and TRBJ1-2, with a weak D call TRBD1 (5 bases). This CDR3 spans 14 amino acids. Between the trimmed V and J ends, which lost 4 bases and 5 bases, there was a span of 14 bases. Germline values: CDR1 WSHSY, CDR2 SAAADI. The CDR3 sequence: CASSGGLGGYGYTF. The CDR3 bases are TGCGCCAGCAGTGGGGGCCTCGGGGGGTATGGCTACACCTTC.

This chain joins TRBV3-1 (or the pseudogene TRBV3-2) and TRBJ1-2; TRBD1 might be the D (5 bases). Germline CDR1 and CDR2: LGHDT and YNNKEL (reference sequence). V lost 1 base and J 4 bases, leaving 16 bases between the germline ends. The CDR3 is made up of 16 amino acids. The CDR3 reads CASSQGQGRFGYGYTF. The CDR3 DNA reads TGTGCCAGCAGCCAAGGGCAGGGAAGATTTGGCTATGGCTACACCTTC.

This chain connects TRBV30 to TRBJ1-2; 11 bases are shared with TRBD1. This CDR3 region has 14 residues. With V trimmed by 5 bases and J by 8 bases, 10 bases remained unmatched. The V gene's germline CDR1 is GTSNPN and CDR2 SVGIG (reference sequence). CDR3: CAWEPGQGDVGYTF. The DNA of the CDR3 is TGTGCCTGGGAACCGGGACAGGGGGATGTAGGCTACACCTTC. The complete variable domain, with remaining parts taken from reference TRBV30 and TRBJ1-2, reads SQTIHQWPATLVQPVGSPLSLECTVEGTSNPNLYWYRQAAGRGLQLLFYSVGIGQISSEVPQNLSASRPQDRQFILSSKKLLLSDSGFYLCAWEPGQGDVGYTFGSGTRLTVV.